Shown below are 31 T cell receptor beta chains from a single sample sequenced in a study of shared clonotypes between healthy human individuals. Libraries were prepared by immunoSEQ multiplex PCR; TCRdb keeps only in-frame clonotypes and omits some of them. Of over 1.5 million clones detected, 95% to 99% appear once; the ten largest clones hold around 0.45%. The sequencing input was naive CD4+ T cells sorted from blood. The subset is: CD45RA+ positively selected. Every receptor here comes from a man aged 30 to 45 in good health.

The V call is TRBV5-1, the J call TRBJ2-2; D ambiguous. Trimming shortened V by 6 bases and J by 3 bases, and 12 bases separated the two germline ends. Looked up from germline, CDR1 is SGHRS and CDR2 is YFSETQ. This CDR3 is built from 14 residues. The CDR3 DNA reads TGCGCCAGCACAGTCTGGTCCGACACCGGGGAGCTGTTTTTT. It is translated as CASTVWSDTGELFF.

V usage is TRBV19 and J usage is TRBJ2-5, with TRBD1 matching 7 bases. The germline V gene has CDR1 LNHDA and CDR2 SQIVND (reference sequence). CDR3 length equals 14 residues. The V and J ends lost 3 bases and 2 bases, in that order; junction bases with no gene match: 3. CDR3 sequence (DNA): TGTGCCAGTAGTATCACAGGGGTTCAAGAGACCCAGTACTTC. It encodes CASSITGVQETQYF.

This chain connects TRBV4-1 to TRBJ1-2; D is unclear. Germline CDR1 reads MGHRA; CDR2 reads YSYEKL. V was trimmed by 1 base and J by 8 bases, leaving 17 bases between them. The CDR3 has 15 residues. CDR3 amino acids: CASSQVTTKKDGYTF. The CDR3 DNA follows: TGCGCCAGCAGCCAAGTTACCACAAAGAAGGACGGCTACACCTTC.

This chain links TRBV7-6 with TRBJ2-1; no clear D. Germline lookup yields CDR1 SGHVS and CDR2 FNYEAQ. Trimming shortened V by 5 bases and J by 5 bases, and 4 bases separated the two germline ends. CDR3 size: 11 residues. The CDR3 sequence: CASSLDNEQFF. The DNA of the CDR3 is TGTGCCAGCAGCCTCGACAATGAGCAGTTCTTC.

The chain links TRBV28 to TRBJ2-7; 10 nucleotides match TRBD1. Germline-derived CDR1 and CDR2 are MDHEN and SYDVKM. The CDR3 is 15 residues long. V lost 6 bases and J lost 6; bases outside the gene matches: 11. Here the CDR3 DNA reads TGTGCCAGCAGCCGCGGTGGGGGACAGGGGACCGAGCAGTACTTC. Translation gives CASSRGGGQGTEQYF.

The chain has TRBV15 and TRBJ2-7; 8 nucleotides agree with TRBD2. This CDR3 has 16 residues. Unmatched junction bases numbered 4, after V lost 0 bases and J lost 0 bases. Germline assignment: CDR1 LNHNV and CDR2 YYDKDF (reference sequence). As DNA, the CDR3 is TGTGCCACCAGCAGAGAGGGGAGCGGGAGCTCCTACGAGCAGTACTTC. This encodes CATSREGSGSSYEQYF.

The J gene is TRBJ2-2, the V gene TRBV2; TRBD1 matches at 9 bases. Germline V gene sequence: CDR1 SNHLY, CDR2 FYNNEI. The CDR3 contains 14 residues. V gave up 7 bases and J gave up 5 bases; unmatched junction bases: 5. The CDR3 loop is CASNLDRGTGELFF. CDR3 sequence (DNA): TGTGCCAGCAACCTGGACAGGGGTACCGGGGAGCTGTTTTTT.

To note about this clone: This CDR3 is also generated by other DNA sequences in the sample. V gene TRBV28 combines with J gene TRBJ1-5; D possibly corresponds to TRBD1 (6 bases). V was cut by 3 bases and J by 3 bases, with 9 bases left in between. The CDR3 covers 14 residues. Germline values: CDR1 MDHEN, CDR2 SYDVKM. Here the CDR3 reads CASSFGGPNQPQHF. The DNA of the CDR3 is TGTGCCAGCAGTTTTGGGGGGCCCAATCAGCCCCAGCATTTT.

The DNA of the CDR3 is TGTGCCATCTTTCAGGTCAGGGAAAACACCGGGGAGCTGTTTTTT. Translation gives CAIFQVRENTGELFF. The J gene is TRBJ2-2, the V gene TRBV10-3; tentative D call: TRBD1 (5 bases). The CDR3 consists of 15 residues. The V gene lost 8 bases and the J gene lost 2 bases, with 15 bases spanning the gap. Germline values: CDR1 ENHRY, CDR2 SYGVKD.

Points on this clone: The same CDR3 can be traced to other DNA sequences in this sample. This chain joins TRBV4-1 and TRBJ1-3; tentative D call: TRBD1 (6 bases). V was trimmed by 3 bases and J by 2 bases, leaving 11 bases between them. CDR3 length equals 15 residues. Germline-derived CDR1 and CDR2 are MGHRA and YSYEKL. This chain's CDR3 is CASSQYGTPGNTIYF. CDR3 sequence (DNA): TGCGCCAGCAGCCAGTACGGGACACCTGGAAACACCATATATTTT.

The V gene is TRBV7-6, the J gene TRBJ2-3, with 12 bases that match TRBD2. There are 18 residues in the CDR3. The junction had 9 bases not matched to a gene; V was cut back by 3 bases and J by 2 bases. Per germline, CDR1 SGHVS and CDR2 FNYEAQ. CDR3 in DNA: TGTGCCAGCAGCTTCCGACCCCGGACTAGCGGGACCACAGATACGCAGTATTTT. It specifies CASSFRPRTSGTTDTQYF.

The CDR3, as DNA: TGTGCCAGCAGCGAGAGGGACAGGACCCAGTTCTTC. Protein: CASSERDRTQFF. This sequence joins TRBV2 and TRBJ2-1, with 8 nucleotides matching TRBD1. The J segment lost 13 bases and the V segment lost 6 bases, leaving 8 bases of the junction unmatched. The CDR3 spans 12 residues. The V gene's germline CDR1 is SNHLY and CDR2 FYNNEI.

The V call is TRBV2, the J call TRBJ1-1, with D uncertain. CDR3 length: 10 amino acids. Between the trimmed V and J ends, which lost 9 bases and 4 bases, there was a span of 6 bases. Looked up from germline, CDR1 is SNHLY and CDR2 is FYNNEI. The CDR3 sequence: CARGSTEAFF. The CDR3 DNA follows: TGTGCCAGGGGTAGCACTGAAGCTTTCTTT.

The V and J genes are TRBV6-5 and TRBJ2-6; D gene uncertain. CDR3 length equals 16 residues. Between the trimmed V and J ends, which lost 4 bases and 1 base, there was a span of 11 bases. Germline V gene lookup returns CDR1 MNHEY and CDR2 SVGAGI. The CDR3 loop reads CASSLFPTSGANVLTF. Written as DNA, the CDR3 is TGTGCCAGCAGTTTGTTCCCGACATCTGGGGCCAACGTCCTGACTTTC.

The J gene is TRBJ2-4, the V gene TRBV5-1, with 9 bases identical to TRBD2. CDR1 is SGHRS and CDR2 is YFSETQ in the germline V gene. The CDR3 runs to 15 residues. V shed 2 bases and J 7 bases; nucleotides not matched to a gene: 7. The CDR3 DNA sequence: TGCGCCAGCAGCTTAATAGCGGGAGAGGAGAACATTCAGTACTTC. Amino acid sequence: CASSLIAGEENIQYF.

The chain has TRBV18 and TRBJ2-3; D gene ambiguous. Germline V gene data show CDR1 as KGHSH and CDR2 as LQKENI. Trimming cost V 1 base and J 0 bases, with 11 bases left between them. The CDR3 totals 16 residues. CDR3 sequence (DNA): TGTGCCAGCTCACCACAACACCCGATTAGCACAGATACGCAGTATTTT. Residues: CASSPQHPISTDTQYF.

The chain has TRBV5-1 and TRBJ2-7, with TRBD2 as a possible D gene (5 bases). Germline CDR1 SGHRS, CDR2 YFSETQ. This CDR3 region has 15 residues. The V end lost 3 bases, the J end lost 0 bases, and 13 bases lay between the germline ends. As DNA, the CDR3 is TGCGCCAGCAGCTCTGGACTGGTCGGCTCCTACGAGCAGTACTTC. It translates to CASSSGLVGSYEQYF. The full variable domain, in which reference TRBV5-1 and TRBJ2-7 provide the parts outside the CDR3, is KAGVTQTPRYLIKTRGQQVTLSCSPISGHRSVSWYQQTPGQGLQFLFEYFSETQRNKGNFPGRFSGRQFSNSRSEMNVSTLELGDSALYLCASSSGLVGSYEQYFGPGTRLTVT.

This chain connects TRBV7-8 to TRBJ1-5; tentative D call: TRBD1 (5 bases). Germline CDR1 is SGHVS and CDR2 is FQNEAQ. The CDR3 length is 15 residues. V shed 2 bases and J shed 4 bases, with 12 bases lying between them. The DNA of the CDR3 is TGTGCCAGCAGCTTATATCCGCAGGGTAATCAGCCCCAGCATTTT. This sequence encodes CASSLYPQGNQPQHF.

V usage is TRBV28 and J usage is TRBJ1-5; D ambiguous. The germline CDR1 and CDR2 sequences are MDHEN and SYDVKM. The V end lost 7 bases, the J end lost 7 bases, and 14 bases lay between the germline ends. The CDR3 sequence is 13 residues long. CDR3 DNA: TGTGCCAGCACCATTCTCCCACAGCAGCCCCAGCATTTT. Protein product: CASTILPQQPQHF.

J is TRBJ2-1 and V is TRBV11-3, with D perhaps being TRBD1 or TRBD2 (5 bases each). V was pared by 2 bases and J by 10 bases, with 12 bases between. The CDR3 sequence is 13 residues long. The germline CDR1 and CDR2 sequences are SGHNT and YENEEA. The CDR3 reads CASSLTRDREQFF. The CDR3 DNA sequence: TGTGCCAGCAGCTTAACAAGGGACCGCGAGCAGTTCTTC.

V usage is TRBV12-5 and J usage is TRBJ1-1, with D tentatively TRBD1 (5 bases). The CDR3 has 14 amino acids. Germline CDR1 reads LGHNT; CDR2 reads FRNRAP. Between the trimmed V and J ends, which lost 7 bases and 3 bases, there was a span of 15 bases. The CDR3 DNA sequence: TGTGCTAGTGCTCTTCAGGGTTGGGACACTGAAGCTTTCTTT. Encoded protein: CASALQGWDTEAFF. The whole variable domain, remainder taken from reference TRBV12-5 and TRBJ1-1, is DARVTQTPRHKVTEMGQEVTMRCQPILGHNTVFWYRQTMMQGLELLAYFRNRAPLDDSGMPKDRFSAEMPDATLATLKIQPSEPRDSAVYFCASALQGWDTEAFFGQGTRLTVV.

The chain has TRBV5-5 and TRBJ1-4; D is undetermined. The CDR3 totals 17 residues. CDR1 is SGHKS, CDR2 YYEKEE, per germline (reference sequence). V lost 0 bases to trimming and J lost 4 bases, with 16 bases between them. The CDR3 nucleotides are TGTGCCAGCAGCTTGGCCTGGGAGGCCGGATTTAATGAAAAACTGTTTTTT. This gives the protein CASSLAWEAGFNEKLFF.

This chain joins TRBV2 and TRBJ1-3; D unclear. The ends were cut back, 1 base at V and 4 bases at J, with 14 bases in the middle. The germline gives CDR1 SNHLY, CDR2 FYNNEI. This CDR3 is built from 16 residues. For the CDR3, the DNA is TGTGCCAGCAGTGAAGGGGCCCGGGCGGGGGGAAACACCATATATTTT. Amino acid sequence: CASSEGARAGGNTIYF.

The chain uses TRBV4-1 and TRBJ2-7; perhaps TRBD1 as D (6 bases). V was trimmed by 3 bases and J by 3 bases, leaving 12 bases between them. This CDR3 is built from 14 residues. From germline, CDR1 is MGHRA and CDR2 YSYEKL. The CDR3 DNA follows: TGCGCCAGCAGCCAGGAAGGACAGATCTACGAGCAGTACTTC. Its translation is CASSQEGQIYEQYF.

The J gene is TRBJ2-7, the V gene TRBV25-1; perhaps D is TRBD1 or TRBD2 (6 bases each). The CDR3 extends over 15 amino acids. With 3 bases removed from V and 5 bases from J, the gap between germline ends came to 17 bases. In germline, CDR1 is MGHDK, CDR2 SYGVNS. The CDR3 is CASSDASGAGNEQYF. CDR3 nucleotide sequence: TGTGCCAGCAGTGATGCTTCGGGGGCGGGTAACGAGCAGTACTTC.

V usage is TRBV27 and J usage is TRBJ2-1, with D perhaps matching TRBD2 (5 bases). CDR1 is MNHEY, CDR2 SMNVEV, per germline (reference sequence). The CDR3 covers 17 residues. The germline V and J ends were trimmed by 1 base and 3 bases, with 16 bases remaining between them. The CDR3, as DNA: TGTGCCAGCAGTTTATTTATCGTGGGGAGTAGCTACAATGAGCAGTTCTTC. Its protein is CASSLFIVGSSYNEQFF.

The V gene is TRBV7-3, the J gene TRBJ2-2; D not resolved. CDR1 is SGHTA and CDR2 is FQGTGA in the germline V gene. The CDR3 spans 14 residues. Trimming took 2 bases from V and 1 from J, leaving 5 bases between them. The CDR3 DNA reads TGTGCCAGCAGCTTAGTGAGGAACACCGGGGAGCTGTTTTTT. As protein: CASSLVRNTGELFF.

The CDR3 sequence is CAWSVAQGMKWDQPQHF. Here the CDR3 DNA reads TGTGCCTGGAGTGTGGCACAGGGGATGAAGTGGGATCAGCCCCAGCATTTT. The genes are TRBV30 and TRBJ1-5, with 7 nucleotides matching TRBD1. The CDR3 has 17 residues. The J segment lost 5 bases and the V segment lost 0 bases, leaving 13 bases of the junction unmatched. The germline gives CDR1 GTSNPN, CDR2 SVGIG (reference sequence).

This sequence joins TRBV18 and TRBJ2-3; D is perhaps TRBD1 or TRBD2 (5 bases each). The CDR3 covers 16 residues. V was pared by 3 bases and J by 2 bases, with 15 bases between. Germline V CDR1 and CDR2: KGHSH, LQKENI. The CDR3 loop is CASSPYSGTDTDTQYF. In DNA form, the CDR3 reads TGTGCCAGCTCACCCTATTCCGGGACGGACACAGATACGCAGTATTTT.

The chain employs TRBV5-4 and TRBJ2-7, with D perhaps matching TRBD2 (6 bases). Trimming pared 0 bases from V and 5 bases from J, leaving 12 bases between. CDR3 length: 14 amino acids. CDR1 SGHNT and CDR2 YYREEE come from the germline V gene (reference sequence). The CDR3 DNA reads as TGTGCCAGCAGCTTGGTCGGAGGGTCCCACGAGCAGTACTTC. Its translation is CASSLVGGSHEQYF.

The CDR3 sequence: CASSTPGTGLSYEQYF. The CDR3 nucleotides read TGTGCCAGCAGCACTCCCGGGACAGGCCTCTCCTACGAGCAGTACTTC. This chain uses TRBV11-2 with TRBJ2-7; 8 positions match TRBD1. Germline CDR1 and CDR2: SGHAT and FQNNGV. This CDR3 spans 16 amino acids. The V segment lost 5 bases and the J segment 0 bases; nucleotides outside the gene matches: 9.